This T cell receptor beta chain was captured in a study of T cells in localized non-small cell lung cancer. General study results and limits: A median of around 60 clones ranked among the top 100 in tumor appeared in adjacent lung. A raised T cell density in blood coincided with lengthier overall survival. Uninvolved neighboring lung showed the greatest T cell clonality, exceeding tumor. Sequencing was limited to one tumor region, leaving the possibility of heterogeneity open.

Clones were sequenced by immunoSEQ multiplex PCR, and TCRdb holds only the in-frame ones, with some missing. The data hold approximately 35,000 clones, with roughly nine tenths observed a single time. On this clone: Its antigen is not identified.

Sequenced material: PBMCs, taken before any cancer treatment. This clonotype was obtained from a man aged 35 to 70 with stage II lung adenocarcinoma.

The CDR3 DNA reads TGTGCCAGCAGCTTGAGGAGCGGGAGCGCAGATACGCAGTATTTT. Its translation: CASSLRSGSADTQYF. V gene TRBV5-5 combines with J gene TRBJ2-3, with TRBD2 identical over 8 bases. Germline V gene lookup returns CDR1 SGHKS and CDR2 YYEKEE (reference sequence). After removal of 1 base from V and 4 bases from J, the junction contained 5 bases not matched to a gene. The CDR3 is made up of 15 amino acids.